Shown below are 28 T cell receptor beta chains from a single sample sequenced in a study of spatial heterogeneity in lung cancer. Documented time point: blood at routine non-recurrence follow-up after resection. Unsorted whole RNA samples from tumor, nontumor lung or frozen PBMC were sequenced. Each CDR3 protein gets one entry after TCRdb re-called the 5' RACE reads with MiXCR. This sample carries 95,000 to 130,000 distinct CDR3 sequences, 12% of them seen once, and the ten largest clones take 16%. The sample in question was PBMCs, obtained at follow-up. Receptor source: a male donor with early-stage non-small cell lung cancer.

The V call is TRBV7-9, the J call TRBJ1-3, with D perhaps matching TRBD1 (6 bases). The CDR3 runs 16 residues. Trimming took off 5 bases at V and 0 bases at J, with 14 bases between the two ends. Looked up from germline, CDR1 is SEHNR and CDR2 is FQNEAQ (reference sequence). CDR3 sequence: CASSVYRASSGNTIYF. Written as DNA, the CDR3 is TGTGCCAGCAGCGTGTACAGGGCAAGCTCTGGAAACACCATATATTTT.

This clonotype was counted at least ten times. The chain combines TRBV5-1 with TRBJ1-4, with D tentatively TRBD1 (6 bases). Deletions cut 4 bases from V and 7 bases from J, with 14 bases between. CDR1 SGHRS and CDR2 YFSETQ come from the germline V gene. The length of the CDR3 is 14 residues. The CDR3, as DNA: TGCGCCAGCAGCAGTTGGGGGGCCGGTGAAAAACTGTTTTTT. Amino acid sequence: CASSSWGAGEKLFF.

On this clonotype: This may be a read error: a much more frequent sequence differs by one nucleotide. The chain carries TRBV4-2 and TRBJ2-5; 12 bases line up with TRBD1. The CDR3 extends over 16 amino acids. Germline lookup yields CDR1 LGHNA and CDR2 YNFKEQ. The ends lost 1 base at V and 3 bases at J; junction bases unmatched: 3. The CDR3 coding sequence is TGTGCCAGCAGCCAAGTCGGGACAGGGGGCGAAGAGACCCAGTACTTC. This encodes CASSQVGTGGEETQYF.

In this sample, this clonotype turned up a few times. This chain links TRBV12-3 or TRBV12-4 with TRBJ2-5; D is perhaps TRBD1 (5 bases). V dropped 3 bases and J dropped 3 bases, with 11 bases sitting between them. There are 14 residues in the CDR3. As DNA, the CDR3 is TGTGCCAGCAGTTTTGGCGCAGGGAAAGAGACCCAGTACTTC. The encoded protein is CASSFGAGKETQYF.

This clonotype was recorded at least ten times. The J gene is TRBJ2-1, the V gene TRBV10-3; D gene ambiguous. CDR1 and CDR2 from the germline V gene are ENHRY and SYGVKD. This CDR3 spans 13 amino acids. V lost 10 bases, J lost 5 bases, and 15 bases lay in between. CDR3 sequence: CASTDREHNEQFF. The CDR3 DNA reads as TGTGCCAGCACTGACCGAGAACACAATGAGCAGTTCTTC.

This clonotype was recorded a few times. This sequence joins TRBV24-1 and TRBJ2-7, with D perhaps matching TRBD2 (5 bases). V dropped 5 bases and J dropped 1 base, with 8 bases sitting between them. There are 13 residues in the CDR3. CDR1 is KGHDR, CDR2 SFDVKD, per germline. The DNA for the CDR3 is TGTGCCACCAGTGCCGCGGGTTCCTACGAGCAGTACTTC. Amino acids: CATSAAGSYEQYF.

This clonotype was recorded a few times. V and J are TRBV20-1 and TRBJ1-2, with D perhaps TRBD1 (5 bases). Germline values: CDR1 DFQATT, CDR2 SNEGSKA (reference sequence). Trimming cost V 1 base and J 8 bases, with 20 bases left between them. This CDR3 region has 15 residues. The CDR3 spells CSARAQVRDRQGYTF. The CDR3 region has the DNA TGCAGTGCTAGAGCCCAAGTTCGCGACAGACAAGGCTACACCTTC.

This chain uses TRBV28 with TRBJ1-1; D is unresolved. The CDR3 is 13 amino acids. Germline CDR1 is MDHEN and CDR2 is SYDVKM. V was trimmed by 5 bases and J by 4 bases, leaving 11 bases between them. CDR3: CASSPLDLTEAFF. The CDR3 nucleotides are TGTGCCAGCAGTCCTTTGGATCTCACTGAAGCTTTCTTT.

The sample holds many counts of this clonotype. The chain links TRBV28 to TRBJ1-1; possible D gene TRBD1, 5 bases. Germline V gene lookup returns CDR1 MDHEN and CDR2 SYDVKM. Deletions cut 6 bases from V and 1 base from J, with 12 bases between. The CDR3 has 14 residues. CDR3 sequence reads: CASRSIDRNTEAFF. The DNA for the CDR3 is TGTGCCAGCAGAAGCATTGACAGGAACACTGAAGCTTTCTTT.

This clonotype was observed a handful of times. The chain recombines TRBV11-2 with TRBJ2-5, with D unresolved. The germline V gene has CDR1 SGHAT and CDR2 FQNNGV. The V end was cut by 3 bases, the J end by 4 bases, with 12 bases between. There are 14 residues in the CDR3. CDR3 nucleotides: TGTGCCAGCAGCTTCGCTGTAGCCCGAGAGACCCAGTACTTC. It yields the protein CASSFAVARETQYF.

This rearrangement joins TRBV20-1 to TRBJ2-1; weak D call: TRBD1 (6 bases). Germline CDR1 DFQATT, CDR2 SNEGSKA (reference sequence). The ends were cut back, 5 bases at V and 10 bases at J, with 12 bases in the middle. This CDR3 contains 11 residues. The CDR3 loop is CSAGPGQEQFF. DNA for the CDR3: TGCAGTGCTGGTCCCGGACAGGAGCAGTTCTTC.

This clonotype came up a few times. The chain uses TRBV6-6 and TRBJ1-1; 7 nucleotides align to TRBD1. The J segment lost 4 bases and the V segment lost 7 bases, leaving 6 bases of the junction unmatched. The CDR3 extends over 13 amino acids. Germline V gene sequence: CDR1 MNHNY, CDR2 SVGAGI (reference sequence). The CDR3 protein is CASTQGSGTEAFF. The CDR3 nucleotides read TGTGCCAGCACACAGGGGTCGGGCACTGAAGCTTTCTTT.

This clonotype was observed at least ten times. J is TRBJ1-4 and V is TRBV4-3; D unresolved. V was cut by 0 bases and J by 8 bases, with 10 bases left in between. CDR1 and CDR2 from the germline V gene are LGHNA and YSLEER. This CDR3 is built from 14 residues. The CDR3: CASSQDRAGEKLFF. The CDR3 region has the DNA TGCGCCAGCAGCCAAGATAGGGCCGGGGAAAAACTGTTTTTT.

The CDR3 is CASSLGSLGSLTLHF. For the CDR3, the DNA is TGTGCCAGCAGCTTAGGATCTTTGGGGAGTCTGACCCTCCACTTT. The V and J genes are TRBV11-2 and TRBJ1-6; D is ambiguous. The CDR3 extends over 15 amino acids. With 1 base removed from V and 14 bases from J, the gap between germline ends came to 18 bases. Germline-derived CDR1 and CDR2 are SGHAT and FQNNGV.

This chain uses TRBV2 with TRBJ2-5; possibly TRBD2 for D (5 bases). The V and J ends lost 10 bases and 5 bases respectively, with 20 bases between them. In germline, CDR1 is SNHLY, CDR2 FYNNEI. The CDR3 is 14 residues long. This chain's CDR3 is CATESSSPWETQYF. The CDR3 coding sequence is TGTGCCACGGAGTCTAGCAGTCCTTGGGAGACCCAGTACTTC.

This chain uses TRBV28 with TRBJ2-2; D is possibly TRBD1 or TRBD2 (5 bases each). V dropped 8 bases and J dropped 4 bases, with 17 bases sitting between them. Germline loops: CDR1 MDHEN, CDR2 SYDVKM. The CDR3 is made up of 15 amino acids. The DNA for the CDR3 is TGTGCCAGCGGGGACCCCCGGTTTTCCACCGGGGAGCTGTTTTTT. It encodes CASGDPRFSTGELFF. Full variable domain (rest looked up from reference TRBV28 and TRBJ2-2): DVKVTQSSRYLVKRTGEKVFLECVQDMDHENMFWYRQDPGLGLRLIYFSYDVKMKEKGDIPEGYSVSREKKERFSLILESASTNQTSMYLCASGDPRFSTGELFFGEGSRLTVL.

The rearrangement links TRBV5-1 to TRBJ1-2, with TRBD1 matching 8 bases. Unmatched junction bases numbered 6, after V lost 0 bases and J lost 8 bases. The CDR3 spans 14 residues. Germline CDR1 is SGHRS and CDR2 is YFSETQ. The CDR3 loop reads CASSLGQGLEGYTF. The CDR3 nucleotides read TGCGCCAGCAGCTTGGGACAGGGGCTAGAGGGCTACACCTTC.

The chain combines TRBV6-6 with TRBJ1-2; tentative D call: TRBD1 (5 bases). CDR3 length: 15 amino acids. CDR1 is MNHNY and CDR2 is SVGAGI in the germline V gene (reference sequence). Trimming stripped 0 bases from V and 8 bases from J, with 16 bases between. The CDR3 here is CASSYSPRQFLGYTF. For the CDR3, the DNA is TGTGCCAGCAGTTACTCGCCCCGACAGTTTCTCGGCTACACCTTC.

V usage is TRBV6-5 and J usage is TRBJ1-2; D is uncertain. The V end lost 0 bases, the J end lost 2 bases, and 7 bases lay between the germline ends. Germline V gene lookup returns CDR1 MNHEY and CDR2 SVGAGI. The length of the CDR3 is 14 residues. CDR3 loop: CASSYSTGNYGYTF. Here the CDR3 DNA reads TGTGCCAGCAGTTACTCGACTGGGAACTATGGCTACACCTTC.

V is TRBV20-1 and J is TRBJ1-5, with no clear D. The CDR3 runs to 14 residues. V was pared by 1 base and J by 5 bases, with 12 bases between. CDR1 is DFQATT, CDR2 SNEGSKA, per germline (reference sequence). This CDR3 reads CSARVKAEYQPQHF. CDR3 coding DNA: TGCAGTGCTAGAGTGAAGGCAGAATATCAGCCCCAGCATTTT.

This clonotype showed up just a few times. This chain joins TRBV5-1 and TRBJ2-3; the D is unclear. This CDR3 region has 15 residues. Trimming shortened V by 0 bases and J by 6 bases, and 14 bases separated the two germline ends. The germline gives CDR1 SGHRS, CDR2 YFSETQ. The CDR3 region is CASSLDRTGTDTQYF. The CDR3 DNA sequence: TGCGCCAGCAGCTTGGACAGAACCGGAACGGATACGCAGTATTTT.

This clonotype was seen many times. The V gene is TRBV28, the J gene TRBJ2-7; tentative D call: TRBD1 (6 bases). The CDR3 spans 13 residues. The germline V gene encodes CDR1 MDHEN and CDR2 SYDVKM. The V end was cut by 7 bases, the J end by 5 bases, with 15 bases between. Written as DNA, the CDR3 is TGTGCCAGCAAGACCAGGACAGTGGACGAGCAGTACTTC. Protein: CASKTRTVDEQYF.

There are a few counts of this clonotype. The rearrangement links TRBV10-3 to TRBJ2-2, with a weak D call TRBD2 (7 bases). The germline V gene encodes CDR1 ENHRY and CDR2 SYGVKD. V lost 0 bases to trimming and J lost 5 bases, with 10 bases between them. The CDR3 sequence is 15 residues long. CDR3 bases: TGTGCCATCAGTGAGTCGCGGGGGCGAACCGGGGAGCTGTTTTTT. Protein product: CAISESRGRTGELFF.

This clonotype was found many times. The chain carries TRBV6-2 or TRBV6-3 and TRBJ2-5; D is unclear. Germline V gene data show CDR1 as MNHEY and CDR2 as SVGEGT. This CDR3 region has 12 residues. Deletions cut 5 bases from V and 7 bases from J, with 11 bases between. CDR3 sequence (DNA): TGTGCCAGCAGTCAACGAGTCGGGACCCAGTACTTC. Amino acid sequence: CASSQRVGTQYF.

The chain combines TRBV7-3 with TRBJ2-7; TRBD1 or TRBD2 may be the D gene (5 bases each). The V and J ends lost 5 bases and 2 bases respectively, with 16 bases between them. The CDR3 runs to 15 residues. Germline assignment: CDR1 SGHTA and CDR2 FQGTGA. The CDR3 region has the DNA TGTGCCAGCAGCGTGGGACGCTTACCCCCCTACGAGCAGTACTTC. It codes for CASSVGRLPPYEQYF.

The chain couples TRBV11-2 to TRBJ1-1; D ambiguous. The CDR3 extends over 14 amino acids. Between the trimmed V and J ends, which lost 0 bases and 1 base, there was a span of 6 bases. From germline, CDR1 is SGHAT and CDR2 FQNNGV. The CDR3 here is CASSLDQWNTEAFF. CDR3 DNA sequence: TGTGCCAGCAGCTTAGATCAATGGAACACTGAAGCTTTCTTT.

This clonotype has ten or more counts. The chain has TRBV4-1 and TRBJ1-1; 7 bases are shared with TRBD1. Germline-derived CDR1 and CDR2 are MGHRA and YSYEKL. This CDR3 is built from 16 residues. After removal of 1 base from V and 4 bases from J, the junction contained 9 bases not matched to a gene. CDR3 bases: TGCGCCAGCAGCCAAGGATTGAACAGGGGTGGCACTGAAGCTTTCTTT. This sequence encodes CASSQGLNRGGTEAFF.

The V gene is TRBV11-2, the J gene TRBJ2-2, with a possible D match to TRBD2 (5 bases). The germline V gene encodes CDR1 SGHAT and CDR2 FQNNGV. CDR3 length: 17 residues. V was clipped by 2 bases and J by 5 bases, with 18 bases between them. CDR3 nucleotide sequence: TGTGCCAGCAGCTTAAGGATTTGGGCAGGCGGGACCGGGGAGCTGTTTTTT. The encoded protein is CASSLRIWAGGTGELFF.